The sequence of this TCR beta chain was determined in a study of OX40 agonist ivuxolimab in advanced cancers. With regard to the full study: Ivuxolimab was an agonistic, fully human IgG2 monoclonal antibody directed against OX40 (CD134), a costimulatory receptor. Intravenous ivuxolimab was administered to patients every 2 weeks at six dose levels: 0.01, 0.1, 0.3, 1.5, 3 and 10 mg/kg. Of the approximately 50 dose-escalation patients, hepatocellular carcinoma was present in about 20, melanoma in some 15, renal cell carcinoma in 9 and head and neck cancer in 9. In the dose-escalation cohort, 70% to 85% of patients were male, and the mean age was approximately 60 years, with a range of about 20 to 90. Patients were allowed to have had prior anti-PD-1, anti-PD-L1 or anti-CTLA-4 therapy, and 30% to 50% of the dose-escalation patients had previously received checkpoint inhibitors. Partial responses occurred in three dose-escalation patients, of whom one had hepatocellular carcinoma and two had cutaneous melanoma. Peripheral TCRbeta sequencing was intended to test whether TCR sequence diversity was altered and clonal T-cell expansion was caused by ivuxolimab. The paper reports the monotherapy dose-escalation portion (N = 52 patients) of the phase I ivuxolimab trial. Study-level results and caveats: Low levels of normalized T-cell clonal expansion were also seen in some nonresponding patients. On average, CD8+ T cells showed more expanded clones than CD4+ T cells after ivuxolimab. Clonal expansion of both CD4+ and CD8+ blood T cells was observed from baseline to week 6 at doses 0.1 to 3.0 mg/kg. Partial responders in the 0.1-3.0 mg/kg groups had among the lowest normalized peripheral clonal expansion, especially among CD8+ T cells. Antigen specificity was not determined for the clonally expanded peripheral T cells.

In the case of this clone: Its antigen target is currently unknown. Base qualities are missing; no much larger clone stands one base away.

The trial excluded patients who had a history of autoimmune disease or who were on systemic immunosuppression. Peripheral blood for TCR sequencing was collected from all dose cohorts at baseline, on cycle 4 day 1, and on cycle 7 day 1. The samples were taken from a phase I, first-in-human, multicenter, open-label dose-escalation trial of ivuxolimab. Adults with locally advanced or metastatic melanoma, renal cell carcinoma, hepatocellular carcinoma or head and neck squamous cell carcinoma were enrolled in the trial. Before TCR sequencing, CD4+ T cells and CD8+ T cells were sorted from peripheral blood as separate populations. The CDR3 covers 14 residues, taking in both the cysteine and the phenylalanine. Kept here is only the CDR3 DNA, which spans 42 bases and is read in frame from base 1. The germline ends are 12 bases apart after V is trimmed by 1 base and J by 4 bases. From the germline V gene (reference sequence), CDR1 is SGHKS and CDR2 is YYEKEE.

For sequencing of the TCRbeta CDR3 region, genomic DNA was extracted from the sorted cells. The immunoSEQ Assay was used to sequence the TCRbeta CDR3 regions. TCRdb limited this immuneACCESS table to in-frame rearrangements with V and J called. A share of clones is missing; checked studies link under half to unresolved V genes, and the rest is unexplained. This sample has about 30,000 clones in its table, and approximately 90% of those were observed once. The ten most abundant clones make up 20% to 25% of the sample. Sequencing was performed on CD4+ or CD8+ T cells sorted from blood, taken in a trial of the OX40 agonist ivuxolimab. This sequence uses TRBV5-5 and TRBJ2-7, with TRBD2 tentatively as D gene (5 bases match). The sequence was obtained from an adult with an advanced solid tumor such as melanoma, head and neck, liver or kidney cancer. The nucleotide sequence reads TGTGCCAGCAGCTTGACGACGGGGTGGTACGAGCAGTACTTC. Its translation reads: CASSLTTGWYEQYF.